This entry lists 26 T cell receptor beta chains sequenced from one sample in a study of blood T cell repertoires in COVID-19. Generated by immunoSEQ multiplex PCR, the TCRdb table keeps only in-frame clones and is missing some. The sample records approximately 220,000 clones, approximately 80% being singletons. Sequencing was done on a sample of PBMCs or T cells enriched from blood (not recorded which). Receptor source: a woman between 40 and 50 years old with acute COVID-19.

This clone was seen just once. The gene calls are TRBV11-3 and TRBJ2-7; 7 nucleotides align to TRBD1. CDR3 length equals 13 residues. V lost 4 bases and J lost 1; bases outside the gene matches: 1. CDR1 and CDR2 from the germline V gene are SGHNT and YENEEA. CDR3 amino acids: CASSSDRSYEQYF. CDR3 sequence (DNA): TGTGCCAGCAGCTCGGACAGGTCCTACGAGCAGTACTTC.

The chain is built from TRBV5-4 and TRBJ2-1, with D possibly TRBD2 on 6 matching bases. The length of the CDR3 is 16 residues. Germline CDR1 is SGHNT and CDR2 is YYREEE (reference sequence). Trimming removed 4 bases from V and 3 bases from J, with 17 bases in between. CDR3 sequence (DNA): TGTGCCAGCAGCCGTAGTCTGGCGGGGAGCTACAATGAGCAGTTCTTC. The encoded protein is CASSRSLAGSYNEQFF.

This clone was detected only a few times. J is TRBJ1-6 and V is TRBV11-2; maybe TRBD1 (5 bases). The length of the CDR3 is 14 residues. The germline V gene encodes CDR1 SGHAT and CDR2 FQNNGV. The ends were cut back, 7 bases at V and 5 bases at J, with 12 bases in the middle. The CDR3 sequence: CASNLAGDNSPLHF. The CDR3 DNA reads TGTGCCAGCAACCTGGCGGGGGATAATTCACCCCTCCACTTT.

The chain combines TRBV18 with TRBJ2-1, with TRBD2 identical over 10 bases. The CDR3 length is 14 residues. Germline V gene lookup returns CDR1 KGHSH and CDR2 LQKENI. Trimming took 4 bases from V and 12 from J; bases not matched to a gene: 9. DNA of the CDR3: TGTGCCAGCTCACAGAGCGGGAGGGCCGTACTGCAGTTCTTC. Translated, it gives CASSQSGRAVLQFF.

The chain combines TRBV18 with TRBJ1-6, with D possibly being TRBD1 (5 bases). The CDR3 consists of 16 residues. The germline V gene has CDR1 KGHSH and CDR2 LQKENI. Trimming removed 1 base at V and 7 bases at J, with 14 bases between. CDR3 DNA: TGTGCCAGCTCACCACTCGGGCAGGGAAGAAATTCACCCCTCCACTTT. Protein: CASSPLGQGRNSPLHF.

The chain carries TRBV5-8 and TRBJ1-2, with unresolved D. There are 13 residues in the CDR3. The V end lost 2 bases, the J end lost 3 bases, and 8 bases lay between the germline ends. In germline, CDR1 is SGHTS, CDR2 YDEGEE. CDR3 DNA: TGTGCCAGCAGCTTCCACAGAGACTATGGCTACACCTTC. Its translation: CASSFHRDYGYTF.

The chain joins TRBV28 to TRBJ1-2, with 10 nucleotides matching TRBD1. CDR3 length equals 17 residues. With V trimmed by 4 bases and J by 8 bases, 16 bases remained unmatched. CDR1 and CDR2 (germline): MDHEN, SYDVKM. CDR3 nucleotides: TGTGCCAGCAGTTGGGCCGGGACAGGGGCCCTATCGAGAGGCTACACCTTC. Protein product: CASSWAGTGALSRGYTF.

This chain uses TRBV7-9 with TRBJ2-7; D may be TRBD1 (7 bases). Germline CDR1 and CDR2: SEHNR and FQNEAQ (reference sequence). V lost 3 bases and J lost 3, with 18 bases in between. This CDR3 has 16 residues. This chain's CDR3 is CASSLGGPGQNYEQYF. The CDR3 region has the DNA TGTGCCAGCAGCTTGGGAGGACCGGGACAGAACTACGAGCAGTACTTC. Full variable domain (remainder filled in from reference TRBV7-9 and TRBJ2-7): DTGVSQNPRHKITKRGQNVTFRCDPISEHNRLYWYRQTLGQGPEFLTYFQNEAQLEKSRLLSDRFSAERPKGSFSTLEIQRTEQGDSAMYLCASSLGGPGQNYEQYFGPGTRLTVT.

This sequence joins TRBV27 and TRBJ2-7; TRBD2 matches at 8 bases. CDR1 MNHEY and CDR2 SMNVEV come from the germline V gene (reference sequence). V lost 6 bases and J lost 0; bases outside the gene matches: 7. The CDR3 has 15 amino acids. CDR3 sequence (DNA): TGTGCCAGCAGCCTTAGCGGGATCGGCTCCTACGAGCAGTACTTC. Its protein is CASSLSGIGSYEQYF.

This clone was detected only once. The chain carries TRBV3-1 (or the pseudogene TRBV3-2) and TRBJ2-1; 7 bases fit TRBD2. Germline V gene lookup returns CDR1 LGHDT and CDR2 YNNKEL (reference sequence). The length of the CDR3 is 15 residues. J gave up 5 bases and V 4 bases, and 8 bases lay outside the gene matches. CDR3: CASSPAGIRNNEQFF. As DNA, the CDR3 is TGTGCCAGCAGCCCAGCGGGGATTAGGAACAATGAGCAGTTCTTC.

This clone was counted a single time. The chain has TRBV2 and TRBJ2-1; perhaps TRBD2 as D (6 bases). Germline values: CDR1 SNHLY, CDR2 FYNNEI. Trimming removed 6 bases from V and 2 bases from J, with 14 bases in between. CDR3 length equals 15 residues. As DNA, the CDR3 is TGTGCCAGCAGCGGTACTAGCAGTCCCTACAATGAGCAGTTCTTC. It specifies CASSGTSSPYNEQFF.

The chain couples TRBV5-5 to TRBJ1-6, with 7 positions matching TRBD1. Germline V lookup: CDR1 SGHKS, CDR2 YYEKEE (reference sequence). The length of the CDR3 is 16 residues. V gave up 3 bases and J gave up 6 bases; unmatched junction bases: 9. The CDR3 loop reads CASSSRMTGTNSPLHF. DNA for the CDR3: TGTGCCAGCAGCTCCCGTATGACAGGGACTAATTCACCCCTCCACTTT.

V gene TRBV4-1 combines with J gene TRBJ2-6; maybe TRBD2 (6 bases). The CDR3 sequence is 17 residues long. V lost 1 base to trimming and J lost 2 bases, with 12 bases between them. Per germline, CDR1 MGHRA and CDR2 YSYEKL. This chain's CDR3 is CASSQATRRAGANVLTF. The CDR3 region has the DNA TGCGCCAGCAGCCAAGCGACGCGGAGGGCTGGGGCCAACGTCCTGACTTTC.

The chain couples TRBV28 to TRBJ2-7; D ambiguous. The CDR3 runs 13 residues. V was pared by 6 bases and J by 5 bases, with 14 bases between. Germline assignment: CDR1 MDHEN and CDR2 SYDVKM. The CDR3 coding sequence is TGTGCCAGCAGCCTGGAGTCTAGAGACGAGCAGTACTTC. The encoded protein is CASSLESRDEQYF.

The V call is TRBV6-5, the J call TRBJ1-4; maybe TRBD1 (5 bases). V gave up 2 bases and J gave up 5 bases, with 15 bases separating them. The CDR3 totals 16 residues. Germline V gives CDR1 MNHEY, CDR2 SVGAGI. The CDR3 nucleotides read TGTGCCAGCAGTTACAGGGGCGATAAGGGAAATGAAAAACTGTTTTTT. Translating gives CASSYRGDKGNEKLFF.

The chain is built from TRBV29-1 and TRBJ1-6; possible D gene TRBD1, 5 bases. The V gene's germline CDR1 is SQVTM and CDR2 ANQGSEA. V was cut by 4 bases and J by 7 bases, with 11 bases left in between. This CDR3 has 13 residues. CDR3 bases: TGCAGCGTTGCTCAGGGCGTAAATTCACCCCTCCACTTT. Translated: CSVAQGVNSPLHF.

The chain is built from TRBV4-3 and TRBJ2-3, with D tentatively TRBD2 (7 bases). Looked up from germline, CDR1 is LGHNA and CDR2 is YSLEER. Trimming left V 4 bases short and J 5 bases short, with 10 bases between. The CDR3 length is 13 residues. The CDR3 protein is CASSRGGLDTQYF. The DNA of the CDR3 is TGCGCCAGCAGCCGGGGGGGCCTAGATACGCAGTATTTT.

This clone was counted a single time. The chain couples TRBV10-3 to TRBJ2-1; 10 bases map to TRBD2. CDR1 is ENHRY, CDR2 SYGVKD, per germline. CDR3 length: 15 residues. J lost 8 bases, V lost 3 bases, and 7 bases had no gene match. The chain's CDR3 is CAISDGKREGHEQFF. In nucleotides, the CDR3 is TGTGCCATCAGTGATGGGAAGCGGGAGGGCCATGAGCAGTTCTTC.

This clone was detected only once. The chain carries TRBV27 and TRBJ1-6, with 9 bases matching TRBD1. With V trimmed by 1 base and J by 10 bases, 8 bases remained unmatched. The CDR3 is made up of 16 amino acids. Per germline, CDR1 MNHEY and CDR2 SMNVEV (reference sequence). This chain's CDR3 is CASSLLGTGRDSPLHF. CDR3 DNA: TGTGCCAGCAGTTTATTGGGGACAGGGAGGGACTCACCCCTCCACTTT.

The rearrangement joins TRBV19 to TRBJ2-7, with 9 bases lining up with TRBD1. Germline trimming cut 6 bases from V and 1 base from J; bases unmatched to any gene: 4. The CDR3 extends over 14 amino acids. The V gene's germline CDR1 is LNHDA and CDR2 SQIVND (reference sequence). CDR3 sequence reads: CASRGTGLSYEQYF. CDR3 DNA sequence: TGTGCCAGTAGGGGGACAGGGCTATCCTACGAGCAGTACTTC.

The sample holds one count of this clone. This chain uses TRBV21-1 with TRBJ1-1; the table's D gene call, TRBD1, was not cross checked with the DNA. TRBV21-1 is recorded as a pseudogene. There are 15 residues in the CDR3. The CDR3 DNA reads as TGTGCCAGCAGCAAAGTCAACATCATGAACACTGAAGCTTTCTTT. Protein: CASSKVNIMNTEAFF.

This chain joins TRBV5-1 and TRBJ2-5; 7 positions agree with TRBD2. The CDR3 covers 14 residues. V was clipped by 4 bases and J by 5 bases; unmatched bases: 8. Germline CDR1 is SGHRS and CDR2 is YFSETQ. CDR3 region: CASSPGLVGETQYF. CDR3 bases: TGCGCCAGCAGCCCCGGACTAGTCGGTGAGACCCAGTACTTC. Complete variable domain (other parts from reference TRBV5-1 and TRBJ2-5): KAGVTQTPRYLIKTRGQQVTLSCSPISGHRSVSWYQQTPGQGLQFLFEYFSETQRNKGNFPGRFSGRQFSNSRSEMNVSTLELGDSALYLCASSPGLVGETQYFGPGTRLLVL.

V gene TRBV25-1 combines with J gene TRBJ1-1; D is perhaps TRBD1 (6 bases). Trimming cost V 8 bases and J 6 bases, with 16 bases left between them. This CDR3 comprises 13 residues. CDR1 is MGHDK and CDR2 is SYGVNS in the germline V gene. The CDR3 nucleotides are TGTGCCAGCGAGGGGGTCGATGGCGCTGAAGCTTTCTTT. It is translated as CASEGVDGAEAFF.

CDR3 in amino acids: CASSPSNTEAFF. The CDR3 DNA reads as TGTGCCAGCAGCCCCTCGAACACTGAAGCTTTCTTT. The rearrangement joins TRBV6-5 to TRBJ1-1; D call uncertain. This CDR3 has 12 residues. Germline V CDR1 and CDR2: MNHEY, SVGAGI. Trimming removed 6 bases from V and 1 base from J, with 6 bases in between.

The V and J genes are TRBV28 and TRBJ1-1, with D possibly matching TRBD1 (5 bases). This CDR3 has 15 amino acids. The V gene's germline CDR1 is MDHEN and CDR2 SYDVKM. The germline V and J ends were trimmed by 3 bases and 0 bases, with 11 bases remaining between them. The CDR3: CASSFFDRLNTEAFF. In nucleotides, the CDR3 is TGTGCCAGCAGTTTTTTTGACAGACTGAACACTGAAGCTTTCTTT. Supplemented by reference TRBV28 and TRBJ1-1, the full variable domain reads DVKVTQSSRYLVKRTGEKVFLECVQDMDHENMFWYRQDPGLGLRLIYFSYDVKMKEKGDIPEGYSVSREKKERFSLILESASTNQTSMYLCASSFFDRLNTEAFFGQGTRLTVV.

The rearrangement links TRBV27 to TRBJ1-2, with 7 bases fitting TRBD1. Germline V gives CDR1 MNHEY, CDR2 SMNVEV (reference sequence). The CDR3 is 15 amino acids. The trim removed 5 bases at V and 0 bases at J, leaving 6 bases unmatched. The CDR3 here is CASSTYRGTNYGYTF. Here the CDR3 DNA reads TGTGCCAGCAGTACCTACAGGGGTACTAACTATGGCTACACCTTC.